Listed here is a single T cell receptor (beta chain). The antigen this receptor binds is unknown. There are no base qualities to consult, and no much larger clone falls within one base. Each collaborating institution followed its own protocols to collect whole blood in K2EDTA tubes. For TCRbeta analysis, collaborator samples were shipped as frozen whole blood, as isolated PBMCs, or as DNA extracted from either sample type. According to the germline V gene (reference sequence), CDR1 reads DFQATT and CDR2 reads SNEGSKA. The CDR3 runs 11 amino acids, cysteine and phenylalanine included. The only DNA kept is the CDR3, 33 bases in frame from the first base. Ends trimmed: V by 4 bases, J by 14 bases; bases unmatched to a gene: 6. The record originates from a study of blood T cell repertoires in COVID-19 (dated by TCRdb to between 2020 and 2021). In the study overall: The collaborator samples originated in the United States, Italy and Spain and spanned the acute and convalescent phases of COVID-19. A freely available public database, intended as a resource for researchers studying the immune response to SARS-CoV-2, is where the repertoires were released. Samples came from the ongoing ImmuneRACE study (first 160 participants) plus 1,254 subjects from 6 global collaborators. Deeply sampled blood TCRbeta repertoires from subjects exposed to, actively infected with, or recovered from COVID-19 were included in the dataset. Where HLA class I and class II types were available, the types were taken from metadata supplied by the sample provider, not from assay-based typing. The prospective study material was composed of cDNA or gDNA derived from T cells, B-cell-depleted T cells, or PBMCs. Sample metadata almost always included a de-identified subject ID, COVID-19 status, age in years and sex.

TCRbeta CDR3 regions were amplified from genomic DNA by means of the immunoSEQ Assay, a bias-controlled multiplex PCR. The source study handled its data this way. Within the assay, amplification of reference gene primers was used to estimate how many nucleated cells each sample contained. To quantify the absolute abundance of each unique TCRbeta CDR3 rearrangement, sequence reads were collapsed and filtered. For each sample, productive Simpson clonality was calculated as the square root of Simpson's diversity index over productive rearrangements. TCRdb limited this immuneACCESS table to in-frame rearrangements with V and J called. A share of clones is missing; checked studies link under half to unresolved V genes, and the rest is unexplained. That table is the source of V, J and clone size, and D and trimming were worked out from the DNA. The sample table shows some 150,000 clones, and 84% are seen once. 8.8% of the sample goes to the ten largest clones.

The paper as a whole reports these results and caveats: The quantity of clinical and demographic metadata differed by source and by participant and was supplied without curation.

Sequencing input: peripheral blood. The rearranged segments are TRBV20-1 and TRBJ1-2; 11 central bases correspond to TRBD1. The source is a woman aged 80 or over in a cohort sampled during active or convalescent COVID-19. The sequenced DNA: TGCAGTGCTATGGTGGACAGGGGGCCGACCTTC. This codes for CSAMVDRGPTF.